This TCR beta chain was sequenced for a study of response to subunit inactivated influenza vaccine. In TCRdb, the RT-PCR reads were re-called with MiXCR into one record per CDR3 protein. The repertoire has over 450,000 distinct CDR3 sequences, 10% to 15% of them found once; the top ten carry around 13%. The study's findings and limits: Authors suggested that a seasonal influenza vaccination recruits few new T cells each time.

Regarding this clonotype: Antigen: not known.

Germline values: CDR1 LNHNV, CDR2 YYDKDF (reference sequence). CDR3 length: 13 residues. V was shortened by 0 bases and J by 6 bases, with 9 bases between the two germline ends. The TCR comes from a man aged 50 to 59 who received an inactivated influenza vaccine. The sequencing here drew on PBMCs from blood, taken around seven weeks after vaccination. The J gene is TRBJ2-7, the V gene TRBV15; D uncertain. This chain's CDR3 is CATSRDLGFEQYF. Here the CDR3 DNA reads TGTGCCACCAGCAGAGATTTAGGGTTCGAGCAGTACTTC.